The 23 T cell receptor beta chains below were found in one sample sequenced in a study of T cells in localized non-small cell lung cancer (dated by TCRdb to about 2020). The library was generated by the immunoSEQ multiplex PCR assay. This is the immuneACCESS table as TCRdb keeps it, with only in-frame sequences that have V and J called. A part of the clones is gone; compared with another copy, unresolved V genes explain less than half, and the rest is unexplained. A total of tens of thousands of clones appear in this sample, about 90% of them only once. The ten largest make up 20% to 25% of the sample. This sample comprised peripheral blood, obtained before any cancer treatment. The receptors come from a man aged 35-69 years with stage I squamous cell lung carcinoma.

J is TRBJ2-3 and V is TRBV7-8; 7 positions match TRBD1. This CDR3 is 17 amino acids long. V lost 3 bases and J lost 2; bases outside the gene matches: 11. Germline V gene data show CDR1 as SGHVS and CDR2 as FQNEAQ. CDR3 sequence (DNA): TGTGCCAGCAGCTTCAGACCGAGGGGACAGTTCACAGATACGCAGTATTTT. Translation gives CASSFRPRGQFTDTQYF.

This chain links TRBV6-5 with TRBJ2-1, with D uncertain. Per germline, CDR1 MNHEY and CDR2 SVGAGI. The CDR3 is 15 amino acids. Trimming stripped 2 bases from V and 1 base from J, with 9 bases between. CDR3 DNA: TGTGCCAGCAGTTACAGGGAAGGGTCCTACAATGAGCAGTTCTTC. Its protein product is CASSYREGSYNEQFF.

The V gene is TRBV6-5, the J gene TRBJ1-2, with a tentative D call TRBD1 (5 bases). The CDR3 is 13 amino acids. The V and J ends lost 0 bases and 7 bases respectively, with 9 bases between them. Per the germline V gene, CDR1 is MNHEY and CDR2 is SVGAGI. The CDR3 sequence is CASSYSGDSGYTF. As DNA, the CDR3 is TGTGCCAGCAGTTACTCAGGTGACAGTGGCTACACCTTC.

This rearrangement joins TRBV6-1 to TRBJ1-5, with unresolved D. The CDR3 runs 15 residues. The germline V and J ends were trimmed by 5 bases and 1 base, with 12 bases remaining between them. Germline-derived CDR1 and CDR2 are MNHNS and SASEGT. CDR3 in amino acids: CASSHRWGSNQPQHF. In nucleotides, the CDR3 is TGTGCCAGCAGTCATCGCTGGGGAAGCAATCAGCCCCAGCATTTT.

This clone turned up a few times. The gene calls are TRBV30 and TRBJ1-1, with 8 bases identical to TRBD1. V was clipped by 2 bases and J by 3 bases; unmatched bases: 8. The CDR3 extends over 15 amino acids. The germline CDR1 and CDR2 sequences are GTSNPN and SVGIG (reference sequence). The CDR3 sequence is CAWSPITGGHTEAFF. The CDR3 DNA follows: TGTGCCTGGAGTCCTATTACAGGGGGACACACTGAAGCTTTCTTT.

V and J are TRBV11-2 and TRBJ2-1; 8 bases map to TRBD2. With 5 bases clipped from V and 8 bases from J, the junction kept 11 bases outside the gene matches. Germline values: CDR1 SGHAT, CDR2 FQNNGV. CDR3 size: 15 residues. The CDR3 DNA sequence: TGTGCCAGCAGCCATCCGGGACTAGGCTCGGATGAGCAGTTCTTC. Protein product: CASSHPGLGSDEQFF.

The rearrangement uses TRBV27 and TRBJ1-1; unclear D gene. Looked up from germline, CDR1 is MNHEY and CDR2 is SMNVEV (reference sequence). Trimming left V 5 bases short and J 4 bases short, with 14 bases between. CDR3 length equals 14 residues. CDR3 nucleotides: TGTGCCAGCAGTCGAGAGGTGGGAAGCACTGAAGCTTTCTTT. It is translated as CASSREVGSTEAFF.

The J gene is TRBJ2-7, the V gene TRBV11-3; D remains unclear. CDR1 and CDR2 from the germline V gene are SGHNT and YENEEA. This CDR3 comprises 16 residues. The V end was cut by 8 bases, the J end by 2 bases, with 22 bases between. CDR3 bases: TGTGCCAGCGGCCCCGGACGTGGCCAGAATGCCTACGAGCAGTACTTC. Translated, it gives CASGPGRGQNAYEQYF.

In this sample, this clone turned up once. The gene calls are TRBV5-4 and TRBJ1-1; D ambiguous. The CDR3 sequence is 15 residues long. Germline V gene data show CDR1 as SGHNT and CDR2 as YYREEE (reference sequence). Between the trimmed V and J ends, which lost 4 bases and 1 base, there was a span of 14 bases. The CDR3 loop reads CASSGGNVKNTEAFF. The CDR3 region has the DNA TGTGCCAGCAGCGGCGGCAACGTCAAGAACACTGAAGCTTTCTTT.

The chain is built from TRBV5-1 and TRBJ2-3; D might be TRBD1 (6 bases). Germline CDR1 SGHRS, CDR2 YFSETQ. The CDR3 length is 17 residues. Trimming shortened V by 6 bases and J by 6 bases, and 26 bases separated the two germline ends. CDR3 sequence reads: CASTLSNRDTIFDTQYF. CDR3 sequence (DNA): TGCGCCAGCACCCTGTCGAACCGGGACACGATTTTTGATACGCAGTATTTT.

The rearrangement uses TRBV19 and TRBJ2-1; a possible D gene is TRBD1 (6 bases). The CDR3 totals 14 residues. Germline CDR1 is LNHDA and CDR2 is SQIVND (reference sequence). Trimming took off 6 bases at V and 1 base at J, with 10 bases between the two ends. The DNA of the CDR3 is TGTGCCAGTAGATCGAGGGGGTCCTACAATGAGCAGTTCTTC. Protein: CASRSRGSYNEQFF.

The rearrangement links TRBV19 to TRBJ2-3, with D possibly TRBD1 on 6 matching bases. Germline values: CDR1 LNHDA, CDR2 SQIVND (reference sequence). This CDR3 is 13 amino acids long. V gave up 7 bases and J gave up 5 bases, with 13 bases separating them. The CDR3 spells CASKSRGEDTQYF. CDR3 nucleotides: TGTGCCAGTAAGTCCAGGGGCGAAGATACGCAGTATTTT.

CDR3 sequence: CASSFLGNSGRADTQYF. The CDR3 nucleotides read TGTGCCAGCAGTTTTCTAGGAAATAGCGGGAGAGCAGATACGCAGTATTTT. This rearrangement joins TRBV28 to TRBJ2-3; 9 bases are shared with TRBD2. The CDR3 sequence is 17 residues long. The germline V gene has CDR1 MDHEN and CDR2 SYDVKM. V gave up 3 bases and J gave up 4 bases; unmatched junction bases: 11. Based on the CDR3 plus reference TRBV28 and TRBJ2-3, the full variable domain is DVKVTQSSRYLVKRTGEKVFLECVQDMDHENMFWYRQDPGLGLRLIYFSYDVKMKEKGDIPEGYSVSREKKERFSLILESASTNQTSMYLCASSFLGNSGRADTQYFGPGTRLTVL.

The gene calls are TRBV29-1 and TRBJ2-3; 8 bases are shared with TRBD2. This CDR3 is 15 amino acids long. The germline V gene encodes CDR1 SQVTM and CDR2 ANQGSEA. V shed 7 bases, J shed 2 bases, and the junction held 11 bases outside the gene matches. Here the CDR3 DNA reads TGCAGCGCCTTCGGACTAGCAGCCGTCACAGATACGCAGTATTTT. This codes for CSAFGLAAVTDTQYF.

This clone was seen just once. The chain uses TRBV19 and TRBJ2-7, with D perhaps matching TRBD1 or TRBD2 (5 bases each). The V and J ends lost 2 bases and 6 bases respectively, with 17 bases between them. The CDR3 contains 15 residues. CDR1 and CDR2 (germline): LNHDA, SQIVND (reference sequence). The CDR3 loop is CASSIIQGAGSEQYF. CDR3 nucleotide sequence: TGTGCCAGTAGTATAATTCAGGGAGCAGGAAGCGAGCAGTACTTC.

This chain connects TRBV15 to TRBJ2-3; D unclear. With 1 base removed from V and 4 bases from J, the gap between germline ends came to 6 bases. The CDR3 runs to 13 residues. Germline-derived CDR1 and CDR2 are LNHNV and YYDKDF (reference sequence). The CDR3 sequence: CATSRVFADTQYF. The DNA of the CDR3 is TGTGCCACCAGCAGAGTGTTCGCAGATACGCAGTATTTT.

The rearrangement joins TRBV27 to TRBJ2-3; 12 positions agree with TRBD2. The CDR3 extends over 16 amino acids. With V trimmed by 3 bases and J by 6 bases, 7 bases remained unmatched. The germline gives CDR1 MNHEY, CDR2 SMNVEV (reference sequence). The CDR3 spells CASSFPSGRDGDTQYF. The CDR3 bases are TGTGCCAGCAGTTTCCCTAGCGGGAGGGACGGCGATACGCAGTATTTT.

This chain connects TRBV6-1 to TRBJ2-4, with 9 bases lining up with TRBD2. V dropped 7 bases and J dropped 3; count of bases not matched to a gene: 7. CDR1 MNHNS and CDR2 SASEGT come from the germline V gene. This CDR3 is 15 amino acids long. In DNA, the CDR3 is TGTGCCAGCACCTACCCGCGGGAGGGCAAAAACATTCAGTACTTC. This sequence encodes CASTYPREGKNIQYF.

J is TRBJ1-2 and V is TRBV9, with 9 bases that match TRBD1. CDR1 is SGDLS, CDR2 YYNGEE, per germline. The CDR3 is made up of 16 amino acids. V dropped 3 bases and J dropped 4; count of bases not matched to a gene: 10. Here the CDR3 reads CASSEYSGTGTYGYTF. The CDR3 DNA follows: TGTGCCAGCAGCGAATACTCCGGGACAGGGACCTATGGCTACACCTTC.

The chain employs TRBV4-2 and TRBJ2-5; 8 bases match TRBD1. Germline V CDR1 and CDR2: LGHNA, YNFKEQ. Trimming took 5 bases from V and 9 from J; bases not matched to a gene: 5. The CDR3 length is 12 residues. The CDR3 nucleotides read TGTGCCAGCAGCGGGGACAGGTCGCCCCAGTACTTC. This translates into CASSGDRSPQYF.

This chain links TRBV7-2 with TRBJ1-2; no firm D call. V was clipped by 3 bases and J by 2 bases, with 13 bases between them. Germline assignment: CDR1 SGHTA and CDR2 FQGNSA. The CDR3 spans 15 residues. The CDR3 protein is CASSLARSGNYGYTF. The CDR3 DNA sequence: TGTGCCAGCAGCTTGGCCCGCAGCGGGAACTATGGCTACACCTTC.

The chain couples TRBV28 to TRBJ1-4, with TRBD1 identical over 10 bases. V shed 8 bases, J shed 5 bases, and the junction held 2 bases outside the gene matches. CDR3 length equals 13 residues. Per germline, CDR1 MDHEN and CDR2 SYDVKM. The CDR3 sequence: CASLDRGNEKLFF. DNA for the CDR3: TGTGCCAGCCTGGACAGGGGGAATGAAAAACTGTTTTTT.

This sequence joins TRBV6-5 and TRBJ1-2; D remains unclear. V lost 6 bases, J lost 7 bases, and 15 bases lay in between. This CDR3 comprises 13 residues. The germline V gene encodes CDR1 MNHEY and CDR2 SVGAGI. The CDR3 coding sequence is TGTGCCAGCAGCCGCGACGCGGAAGGTGGCTACACCTTC. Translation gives CASSRDAEGGYTF.